The clone carrying this TCR beta chain was detected a few times. The antigen is undetermined. The sample belongs to a study of Graves' ophthalmopathy and Graves' hyperthyroidism. For the study at large: The study drew peripheral blood at initial diagnosis, before any treatment.

Investigators amplified TCR beta CDR3 regions from RNA transcripts. The library came from an HTBI-primed first-round RT-PCR and a second-round multiplex PCR. One entry per CDR3 protein results from TCRdb running MiXCR on the multiplex PCR reads. The sample has some 150,000 distinct CDR3 sequences, approximately 40% seen once. Study-wide results and caveats: Ophthalmopathy progression predictions by the model showed approximately 79% specificity and about 70% sensitivity.

The diagnosis was founded upon clinical symptoms, serum thyroxine, TRAb, thyroid ultrasound and orbital computed tomography. V gave up 8 bases and J gave up 5 bases, with 13 bases separating them. The CDR3 sequence is 12 residues long. CDR1 MDHEN and CDR2 SYDVKM come from the germline V gene. The chain has TRBV28 and TRBJ2-7, with a tentative D call TRBD2 (6 bases). The TCR originated in a man under 40 with Graves' ophthalmopathy. The sample was peripheral blood. CDR3 coding DNA: TGTGCCAGCTCCCCGGGGGACGACGAGCAGTACTTC. Translating gives CASSPGDDEQYF.